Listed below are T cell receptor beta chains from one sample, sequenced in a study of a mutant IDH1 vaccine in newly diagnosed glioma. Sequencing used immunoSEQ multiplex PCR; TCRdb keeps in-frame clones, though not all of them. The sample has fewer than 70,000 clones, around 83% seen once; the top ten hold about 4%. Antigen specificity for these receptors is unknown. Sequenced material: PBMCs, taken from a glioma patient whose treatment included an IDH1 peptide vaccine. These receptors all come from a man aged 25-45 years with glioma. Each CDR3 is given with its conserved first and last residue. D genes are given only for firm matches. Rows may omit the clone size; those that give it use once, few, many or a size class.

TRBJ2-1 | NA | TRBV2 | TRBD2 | CASKLAGGNEQFF | TGTGCCAGCAAACTAGCGGGGGGCAATGAGCAGTTCTTC
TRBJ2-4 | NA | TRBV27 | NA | CASSSRTLAKNIQYF | TGTGCCAGCAGCTCCAGGACATTAGCCAAAAACATTCAGTACTTC
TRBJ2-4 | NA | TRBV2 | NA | CASSGSLGRADIQYF | TGTGCCAGCAGTGGGAGTCTGGGCAGGGCGGACATTCAGTACTTC
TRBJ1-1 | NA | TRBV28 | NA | CASSSPGPPKVAFF | TGTGCCAGCAGTTCCCCGGGTCCGCCGAAGGTGGCTTTCTTT
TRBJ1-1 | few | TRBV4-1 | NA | CASSQVSRRPLDTEAFF | TGCGCCAGCAGCCAAGTATCCAGGAGACCTTTAGACACTGAAGCTTTCTTT
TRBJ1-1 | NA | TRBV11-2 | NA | CASSLARNTEAFF | TGTGCCAGCAGCTTAGCTAGGAACACTGAAGCTTTCTTT
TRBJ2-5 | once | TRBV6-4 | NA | CASGLGETQYF | TGTGCCAGCGGGCTCGGAGAGACCCAGTACTTC
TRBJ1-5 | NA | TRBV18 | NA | CASSTDSSQPQHF | TGTGCCAGCTCAACGGACAGTTCCCAGCCCCAGCATTTT
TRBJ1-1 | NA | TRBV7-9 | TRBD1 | CASSPGQGARTEAFF | TGTGCCAGCAGCCCCGGACAGGGGGCGAGGACTGAAGCTTTCTTT
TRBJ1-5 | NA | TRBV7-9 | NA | CASSSQNQPQHF | TGTGCCAGCAGTTCACAGAATCAGCCCCAGCATTTT
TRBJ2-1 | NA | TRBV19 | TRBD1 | CASSDQQGFWGNDEQFF | TGTGCCAGTAGTGATCAACAGGGGTTTTGGGGAAACGATGAGCAGTTCTTC
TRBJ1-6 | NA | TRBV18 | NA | CASSPPEGNNSPLHF | TGTGCCAGCTCACCCCCCGAGGGTAATAATTCACCCCTCCACTTT
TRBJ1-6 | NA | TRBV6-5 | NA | CASYPGSFYNSPLHF | TGTGCCAGCTATCCAGGATCTTTTTATAATTCACCCCTCCACTTT
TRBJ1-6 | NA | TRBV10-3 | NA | CAIRPGTGGSPLHF | TGTGCCATCAGGCCCGGGACTGGGGGCTCACCCCTCCACTTT
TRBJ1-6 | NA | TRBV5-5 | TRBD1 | CASSLAGTGNSPLHF | TGTGCCAGCAGCTTGGCAGGGACAGGAAATTCACCCCTCCACTTT
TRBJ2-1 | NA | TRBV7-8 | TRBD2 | CASSSQGSGGYNEQFF | TGTGCCAGCAGCTCCCAGGGCAGCGGGGGGTACAATGAGCAGTTCTTC
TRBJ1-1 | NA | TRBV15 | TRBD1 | CATSRGDQGAAEAFF | TGTGCCACCAGCAGAGGCGACCAGGGGGCCGCTGAAGCTTTCTTT
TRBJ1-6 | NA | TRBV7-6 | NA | CASSLSGNNSPLHF | TGTGCCAGCAGCTTATCAGGGAATAATTCACCCCTCCACTTT
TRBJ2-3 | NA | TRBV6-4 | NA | CASSERGTDTQYF | TGTGCCAGCAGTGAGCGGGGCACAGATACGCAGTATTTT
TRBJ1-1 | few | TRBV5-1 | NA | CASSLASGSGTEAFF | TGCGCCAGCAGCTTGGCTTCTGGGTCGGGCACTGAAGCTTTCTTT
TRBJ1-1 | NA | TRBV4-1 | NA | CASSQPTESTEAFF | TGCGCCAGCAGCCAGCCCACAGAGTCCACTGAAGCTTTCTTT
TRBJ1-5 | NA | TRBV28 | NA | CASGSGGQPQHF | TGTGCCAGCGGTTCCGGGGGGCAGCCCCAGCATTTT
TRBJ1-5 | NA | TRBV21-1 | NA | CASSNCQPQHF | TGTGCCAGCAGCAACTGTCAGCCCCAGCATTTT
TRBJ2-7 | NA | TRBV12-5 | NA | CASGFGPTGFPSYEQYF | TGTGCTAGTGGTTTTGGTCCTACAGGATTTCCCTCCTACGAGCAGTACTTC
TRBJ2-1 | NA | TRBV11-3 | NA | CASSLNSYNEQFF | TGTGCCAGCAGCTTAAATAGCTACAATGAGCAGTTCTTC
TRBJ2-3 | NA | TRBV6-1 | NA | CASTRYGGPVHTQYF | TGTGCCAGCACCCGTTATGGCGGCCCCGTTCATACGCAGTATTTT
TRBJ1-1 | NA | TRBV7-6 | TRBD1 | CASSLIAPGQGGYTEAFF | TGTGCCAGCAGCTTAATCGCACCGGGACAGGGGGGGTATACTGAAGCTTTCTTT
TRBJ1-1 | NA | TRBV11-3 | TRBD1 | CASSYDRGTEAFF | TGTGCCAGCAGCTATGACAGGGGAACTGAAGCTTTCTTT
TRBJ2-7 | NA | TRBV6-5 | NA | CASSYSDGSYEQYF | TGTGCCAGCAGTTACTCGGACGGCTCCTACGAGCAGTACTTC